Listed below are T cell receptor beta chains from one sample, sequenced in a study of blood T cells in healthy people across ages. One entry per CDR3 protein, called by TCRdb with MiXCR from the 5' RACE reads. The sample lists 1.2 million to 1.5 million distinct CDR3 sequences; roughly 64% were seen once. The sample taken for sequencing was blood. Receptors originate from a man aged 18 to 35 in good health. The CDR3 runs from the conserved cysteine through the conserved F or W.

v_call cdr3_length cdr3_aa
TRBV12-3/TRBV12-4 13 CASSLFLVDIQYF
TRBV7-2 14 CASSNGEGAREQYF
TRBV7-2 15 CASSFSTSGTYEQYF
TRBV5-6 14 CASSLEGNYYGYTF
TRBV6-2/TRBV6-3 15 CASSYSRRMNTEAFF
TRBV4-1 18 CASSIRPGQGAIYNEQFF
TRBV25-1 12 CASGSDQETQYF
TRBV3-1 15 CASSQDPSGKETQYF
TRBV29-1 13 CSVDGGESYEQYF
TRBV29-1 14 CSGGRGLITDTQYF
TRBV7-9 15 CASSTTTQGQETQYF
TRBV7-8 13 CASSMGRKETQYF
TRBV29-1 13 CSVLTILRFEAFF
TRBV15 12 CATSIGDQPQHF
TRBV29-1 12 CSVVTAFEKLFF
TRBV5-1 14 CASSLGMGNYGYTF
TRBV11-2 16 CASSSLGTGEDNEQFF
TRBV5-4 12 CASSYDGGTQYF
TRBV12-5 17 CASGPPSRGGRGNEQFF
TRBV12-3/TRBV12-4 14 CASRPSQGNTEAFF
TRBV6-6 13 CASSPGANEKLFF
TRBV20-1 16 CSANPGTSGTQETQYF
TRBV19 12 CATSDRVNEQYF
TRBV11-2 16 CASSLDPGGQGYEQYF
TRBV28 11 CASSPGQEAFF
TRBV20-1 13 CSARGFGESGAFF
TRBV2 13 CASIGPGQYEQYF
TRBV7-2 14 CASSLRQGHSPLHF
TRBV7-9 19 CASRTPSGGDGPPTVEAFF
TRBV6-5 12 CASSYPFEEAFF
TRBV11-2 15 CASSTAGRSADTQYF
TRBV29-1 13 CSPRLAGKDEQYF
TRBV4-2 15 CASSPNLDSTDTQYF
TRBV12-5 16 CASAPGLAGAKNIQYF
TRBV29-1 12 CSVEAQDGEQYF
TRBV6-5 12 CASTTGSVGYTF
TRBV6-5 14 CASSYSHRLLEQYF
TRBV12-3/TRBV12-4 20 CASSPRKQVLGGSFLDEQFF
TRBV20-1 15 CSARDTASSYNEQFF
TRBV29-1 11 CSLRRADTQYF
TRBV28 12 CASSLPGNEQYF
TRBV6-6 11 CASRQNTEAFF
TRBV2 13 CARGAFSYNEQFF
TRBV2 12 CASQGGEATQYF
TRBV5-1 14 CASSFLQGAYEQYF
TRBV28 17 CASSFRVVVGVNTEAFF
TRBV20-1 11 CGAQNQETQYF